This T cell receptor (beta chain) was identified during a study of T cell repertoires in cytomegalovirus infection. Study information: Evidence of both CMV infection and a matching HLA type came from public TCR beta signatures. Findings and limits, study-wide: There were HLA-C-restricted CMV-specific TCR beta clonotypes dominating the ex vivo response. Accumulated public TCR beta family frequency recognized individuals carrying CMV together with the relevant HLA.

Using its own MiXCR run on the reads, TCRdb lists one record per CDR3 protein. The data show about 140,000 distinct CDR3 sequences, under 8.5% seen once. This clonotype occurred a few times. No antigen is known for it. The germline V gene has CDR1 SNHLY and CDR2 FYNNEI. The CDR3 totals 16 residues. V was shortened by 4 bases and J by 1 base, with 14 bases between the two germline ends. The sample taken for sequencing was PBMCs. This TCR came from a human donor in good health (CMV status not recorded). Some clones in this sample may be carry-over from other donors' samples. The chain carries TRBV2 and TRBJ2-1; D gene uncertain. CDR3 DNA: TGTGCCAGCAGTGCCCAATCGCCTGGGTCCTACAATGAGCAGTTCTTC. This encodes CASSAQSPGSYNEQFF. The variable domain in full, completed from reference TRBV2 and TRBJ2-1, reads EPEVTQTPSHQVTQMGQEVILRCVPISNHLYFYWYRQILGQKVEFLVSFYNNEISEKSEIFDDQFSVERPDGSNFTLKIRSTKLEDSAMYFCASSAQSPGSYNEQFFGPGTRLTVL.